These 10 T cell receptor beta chains originate from one sample sequenced in a study of T cells after yellow fever vaccination. TCRdb fed the 5' RACE reads into MiXCR, producing one record per CDR3 protein. The sample lists approximately 300,000 distinct CDR3 sequences, roughly 13% occurring once. Here the sequenced sample was CD4+ T cells sorted from PBMCs, taken 45 days after the yellow fever booster vaccination. The origin of the receptors is a man aged 25 to 40 who received the YFV17D yellow fever vaccine.

V usage is TRBV7-9 and J usage is TRBJ2-3; 12 bases match TRBD2. Germline loops: CDR1 SEHNR, CDR2 FQNEAQ (reference sequence). V trimming: 0 bases; J trimming: 5 bases; junction bases outside the gene matches: 6. CDR3 length: 17 residues. In nucleotides, the CDR3 is TGTGCCAGCAGCTTAGCGCGACTAGCGGGGGCCAAAGATACGCAGTATTTT. Its translation: CASSLARLAGAKDTQYF.

This clonotype came up many times. This rearrangement joins TRBV6-5 to TRBJ2-1; 8 nucleotides align to TRBD2. V lost 0 bases and J lost 4; bases outside the gene matches: 5. The CDR3 is 16 amino acids. The germline gives CDR1 MNHEY, CDR2 SVGAGI. CDR3 nucleotides: TGTGCCAGCAGTTACTCGACACAGCGGGGGTACAATGAGCAGTTCTTC. Its protein product is CASSYSTQRGYNEQFF.

This chain joins TRBV5-1 and TRBJ2-3; no reliable D call. Germline V gives CDR1 SGHRS, CDR2 YFSETQ. The V and J ends lost 0 bases and 5 bases respectively, with 10 bases between them. This CDR3 region has 14 residues. The CDR3 spells CASSLGEVIDTQYF. The CDR3 nucleotides are TGCGCCAGCAGCTTGGGGGAAGTGATAGATACGCAGTATTTT.

V usage is TRBV25-1 and J usage is TRBJ2-7; tentatively, D is TRBD2 (7 bases). This CDR3 is 14 amino acids long. Germline V gives CDR1 MGHDK, CDR2 SYGVNS. Trimming cost V 5 bases and J 4 bases, with 15 bases left between them. The CDR3 protein is CASSNPGGRYEQYF. The CDR3 region has the DNA TGTGCCAGCAGTAACCCCGGGGGGCGGTACGAGCAGTACTTC.

The chain couples TRBV18 to TRBJ2-2, with 13 positions matching TRBD2. Germline V CDR1 and CDR2: KGHSH, LQKENI. Trimming took 8 bases from V and 4 from J; bases not matched to a gene: 7. This CDR3 has 16 residues. Here the CDR3 DNA reads TGTGCCAGCCCCCCACGGACTAGCGGGAGCACCGGGGAGCTGTTTTTT. Translating it yields CASPPRTSGSTGELFF.

The rearrangement links TRBV27 to TRBJ2-3; unclear D gene. Between the trimmed V and J ends, which lost 4 bases and 3 bases, there was a span of 11 bases. The germline CDR1 and CDR2 sequences are MNHEY and SMNVEV (reference sequence). The CDR3 contains 14 residues. The CDR3 DNA reads TGTGCCAGCAGTTGGCAGGCCGAAACAGATACGCAGTATTTT. Translating it yields CASSWQAETDTQYF.

This clonotype was observed a few times. The genes are TRBV6-6 and TRBJ2-2; D not certain. CDR3 size: 12 residues. V was trimmed by 6 bases and J by 6 bases, leaving 8 bases between them. Looked up from germline, CDR1 is MNHNY and CDR2 is SVGAGI (reference sequence). The CDR3 nucleotides are TGTGCCAGCAGACTCGGTCCCGGGGAGCTGTTTTTT. This encodes CASRLGPGELFF.

The chain joins TRBV7-2 to TRBJ2-5; 8 positions match TRBD2. This CDR3 has 13 residues. Germline CDR1 is SGHTA and CDR2 is FQGNSA. V was clipped by 4 bases and J by 7 bases; unmatched bases: 5. In nucleotides, the CDR3 is TGTGCCAGCAGCTCCAGCGGGAGTGGGACCCAGTACTTC. Its translation: CASSSSGSGTQYF.

V is TRBV7-8 and J is TRBJ2-4; TRBD1 aligns across 7 bases. The trim removed 1 base at V and 2 bases at J, leaving 2 bases unmatched. Germline V CDR1 and CDR2: SGHVS, FQNEAQ. The CDR3 sequence is 15 residues long. CDR3 nucleotide sequence: TGTGCCAGCAGCTTAGTGGGACAGACCAAAAACATTCAGTACTTC. Amino acids: CASSLVGQTKNIQYF.

This clonotype has only a few counts. The rearrangement uses TRBV7-2 and TRBJ2-3; 7 bases map to TRBD2. Unmatched junction bases numbered 6, after V lost 5 bases and J lost 1 base. Germline lookup yields CDR1 SGHTA and CDR2 FQGNSA. The CDR3 covers 15 residues. CDR3 in amino acids: CASSPWAGGTDTQYF. The CDR3 bases are TGTGCCAGCAGCCCTTGGGCGGGAGGCACAGATACGCAGTATTTT.